The 10 T cell receptor beta chains in this list originate from one sample, sequenced in a study of metastatic and nonmetastatic thyroid tumors. TCRdb reprocessed the PCR reads via MiXCR. Among around 20,000 clones listed, around a third were seen once. No treatment of any kind had been given to any patient before thyroid surgery. Input material: blood. These receptors all come from a female donor with papillary thyroid cancer or a benign thyroid nodule (not recorded which). Some clones in this sample may be carry-over from other donors' samples.

This clone has a handful of counts. This rearrangement joins TRBV19 to TRBJ2-1; 10 bases line up with TRBD2. V trimming: 10 bases; J trimming: 4 bases; junction bases outside the gene matches: 7. CDR1 LNHDA and CDR2 SQIVND come from the germline V gene (reference sequence). This CDR3 region has 14 residues. The CDR3 region is CATATSGNYNEQFF. In nucleotides, the CDR3 is TGTGCCACCGCAACTAGCGGGAATTACAATGAGCAGTTCTTC.

This clone was detected only once. The chain carries TRBV2 and TRBJ1-1; 9 bases line up with TRBD1. Losses at the gene ends were 3 bases for V and 5 bases for J; bases not matched to a gene: 1. The CDR3 loop spans 13 amino acids. Germline-derived CDR1 and CDR2 are SNHLY and FYNNEI. CDR3 amino acids: CASSDDRGTEAFF. In DNA, the CDR3 is TGTGCCAGCAGTGACGACAGGGGGACTGAAGCTTTCTTT.

This clone was recorded at least ten times. V and J are TRBV12-3 or TRBV12-4 and TRBJ2-3; possibly TRBD2 for D (6 bases). This CDR3 is built from 12 residues. V gave up 3 bases and J gave up 8 bases, with 9 bases separating them. CDR3 sequence: CASSLTGGTQYF. For the CDR3, the DNA is TGTGCCAGCAGTTTGACCGGGGGTACGCAGTATTTT.

This clone was observed at least ten times. This could be a read error, since a much larger clone is one nucleotide away. J is TRBJ1-1 and V is TRBV12-3 or TRBV12-4; 7 bases match TRBD1. The CDR3 is made up of 17 amino acids. With 3 bases clipped from V and 4 bases from J, the junction kept 14 bases outside the gene matches. For the CDR3, the DNA is TGTGCCAGCAGTTTGGGCACCTTGGGACAGATGAGCACTGAAGCTTTCTTT. Protein: CASSLGTLGQMSTEAFF.

By share, this clone ranks as medium-sized (0.01 to 0.1%). The rearrangement links TRBV3-1 to TRBJ2-7, with 12 positions matching TRBD2. This CDR3 comprises 15 residues. V was clipped by 4 bases and J by 5 bases; unmatched bases: 6. Germline V gene lookup returns CDR1 LGHDT and CDR2 YNNKEL (reference sequence). As DNA, the CDR3 is TGTGCCAGCAGCCTTCGACTAGCGGGAGTAGACGAGCAGTACTTC. It is translated as CASSLRLAGVDEQYF.

This clone was picked up many times. The chain combines TRBV10-3 with TRBJ1-2, with TRBD1 matching 9 bases. CDR3 size: 13 residues. J was trimmed by 4 bases and V by 6 bases; bases with no gene match: 3. Germline values: CDR1 ENHRY, CDR2 SYGVKD. The CDR3 DNA reads TGTGCCATCAGCTCGGGACAGGGCTATGGCTACACCTTC. It translates to CAISSGQGYGYTF.

Comments on this clone: This may arise from a read error, as a much more abundant clone is one base away. Other DNA variants within this sample encode the same CDR3. The rearrangement uses TRBV5-5 and TRBJ2-3; D may be TRBD1 (5 bases). From germline, CDR1 is SGHKS and CDR2 YYEKEE (reference sequence). CDR3 size: 14 residues. For the CDR3, the DNA is TGTGCCAGCAGCTTGGAAGGGGATACATATACACAGTATTTT. This encodes CASSLEGDTYTQYF.

The chain links TRBV4-1 to TRBJ2-4; the match to TRBD1 covers 11 bases. Germline V gives CDR1 MGHRA, CDR2 YSYEKL. V shed 5 bases, J shed 6 bases, and the junction held 0 bases outside the gene matches. This CDR3 is built from 13 residues. The CDR3 DNA follows: TGCGCCAGCAGCGGGACAGGGGGAAACATTCAGTACTTC. It translates to CASSGTGGNIQYF.

The table lists this clone with many counts. V usage is TRBV18 and J usage is TRBJ2-1; the match to TRBD1 covers 7 bases. Germline trimming cut 3 bases from V and 15 bases from J; bases unmatched to any gene: 11. CDR1 and CDR2 from the germline V gene are KGHSH and LQKENI. The CDR3 totals 13 residues. The CDR3 DNA reads TGTGCCAGCTCACCGCTAGACCAGGGGGTCCTGTTCTTC. It encodes CASSPLDQGVLFF.

This clone appeared a single time. A read error may explain this, as a much larger clone is one base away. This chain connects TRBV5-1 to TRBJ2-3; weak D call: TRBD2 (6 bases). From germline, CDR1 is SGHRS and CDR2 YFSETQ. CDR3 size: 13 residues. DNA for the CDR3: TGCTCCAGCAGCTTTAGCGGAACAGATACGCAGTATTTT. It encodes CSSSFSGTDTQYF.